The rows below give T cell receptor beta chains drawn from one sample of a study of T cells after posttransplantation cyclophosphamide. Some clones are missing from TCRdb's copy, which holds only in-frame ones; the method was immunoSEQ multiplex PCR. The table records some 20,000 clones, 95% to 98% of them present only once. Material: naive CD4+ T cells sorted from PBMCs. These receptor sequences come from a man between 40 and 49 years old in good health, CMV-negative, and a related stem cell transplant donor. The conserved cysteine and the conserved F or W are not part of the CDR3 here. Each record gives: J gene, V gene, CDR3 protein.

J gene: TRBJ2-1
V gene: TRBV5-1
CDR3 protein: ASYPSTSAQYNEQF

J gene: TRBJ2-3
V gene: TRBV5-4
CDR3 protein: ASSLEQDAGVDTQY

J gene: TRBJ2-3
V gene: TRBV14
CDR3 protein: ASSQELPGTGTDTQY

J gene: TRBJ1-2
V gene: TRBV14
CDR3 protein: ASSQAHRGNYGYT

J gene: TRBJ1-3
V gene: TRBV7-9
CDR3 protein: ASSLGGHSGNTIY

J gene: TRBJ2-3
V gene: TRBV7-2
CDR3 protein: ASSLENRGATDTQY

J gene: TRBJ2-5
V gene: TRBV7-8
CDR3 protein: ASSLNIRQGMGETQY

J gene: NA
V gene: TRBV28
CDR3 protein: ASQGLTPYEQY

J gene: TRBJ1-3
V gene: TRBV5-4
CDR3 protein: ASSQRDSGNTIY

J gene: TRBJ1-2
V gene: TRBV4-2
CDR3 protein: ASSQTTGTGMVYYGYT

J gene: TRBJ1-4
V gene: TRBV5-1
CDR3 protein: ASSAWGLPNEKLF

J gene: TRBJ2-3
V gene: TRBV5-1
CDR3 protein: ASSLATSSGPSTDTQY

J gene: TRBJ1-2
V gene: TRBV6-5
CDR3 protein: ASFRGGGDYGYT

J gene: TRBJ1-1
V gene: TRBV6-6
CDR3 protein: ASSYRDQGTEAF

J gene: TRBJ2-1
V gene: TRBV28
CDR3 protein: ASSFRVGEQF

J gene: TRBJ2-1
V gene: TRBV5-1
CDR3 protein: ASSRSGSGNEQF

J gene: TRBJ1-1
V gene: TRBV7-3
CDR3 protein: ASSLTYRTGGTEAF

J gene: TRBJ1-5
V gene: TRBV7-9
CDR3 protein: ASSTGTGNQPQH

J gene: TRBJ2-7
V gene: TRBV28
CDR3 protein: ASSLTSSFNEQY

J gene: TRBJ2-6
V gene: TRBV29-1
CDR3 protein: SVVWGQATSGANVLT

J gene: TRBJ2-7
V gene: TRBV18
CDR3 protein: ASSYRQGDEQY

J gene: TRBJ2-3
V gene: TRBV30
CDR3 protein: AGSATADTQY